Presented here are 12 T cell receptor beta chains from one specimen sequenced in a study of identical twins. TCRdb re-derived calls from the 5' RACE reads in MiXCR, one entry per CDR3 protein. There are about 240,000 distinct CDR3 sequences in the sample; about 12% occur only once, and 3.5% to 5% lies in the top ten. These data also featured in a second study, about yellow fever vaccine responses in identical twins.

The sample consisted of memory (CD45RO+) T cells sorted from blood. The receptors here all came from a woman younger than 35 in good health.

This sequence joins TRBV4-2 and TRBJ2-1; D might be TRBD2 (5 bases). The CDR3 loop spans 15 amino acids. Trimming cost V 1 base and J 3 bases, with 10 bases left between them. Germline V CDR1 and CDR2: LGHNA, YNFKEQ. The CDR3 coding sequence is TGTGCCAGCAGCCAAGGGGAGTCTGTCTACAATGAGCAGTTCTTC. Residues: CASSQGESVYNEQFF.

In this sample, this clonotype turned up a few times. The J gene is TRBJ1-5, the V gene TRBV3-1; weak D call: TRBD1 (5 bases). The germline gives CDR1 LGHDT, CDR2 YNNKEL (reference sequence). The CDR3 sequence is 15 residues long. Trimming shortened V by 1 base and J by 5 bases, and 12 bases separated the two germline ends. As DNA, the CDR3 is TGTGCCAGCAGCCAAGGTCCGGGGCCGTATCAGCCCCAGCATTTT. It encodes CASSQGPGPYQPQHF. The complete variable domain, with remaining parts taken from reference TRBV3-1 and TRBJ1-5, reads DTAVSQTPKYLVTQMGNDKSIKCEQNLGHDTMYWYKQDSKKFLKIMFSYNNKELIINETVPNRFSPKSPDKAHLNLHINSLELGDSAVYFCASSQGPGPYQPQHFGDGTRLSIL.

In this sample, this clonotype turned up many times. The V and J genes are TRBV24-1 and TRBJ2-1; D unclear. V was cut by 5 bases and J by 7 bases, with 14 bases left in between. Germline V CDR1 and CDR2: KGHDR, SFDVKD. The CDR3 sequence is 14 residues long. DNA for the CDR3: TGTGCCACCAGTGCCCCATATACGGCAAATGAGCAGTTCTTC. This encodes CATSAPYTANEQFF.

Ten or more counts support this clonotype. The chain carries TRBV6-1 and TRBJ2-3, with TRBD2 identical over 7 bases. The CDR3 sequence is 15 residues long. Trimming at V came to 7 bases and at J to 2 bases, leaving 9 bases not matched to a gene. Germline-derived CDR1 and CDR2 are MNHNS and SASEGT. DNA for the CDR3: TGTGCCAGCAAAAGCGGGACTACCGACACAGATACGCAGTATTTT. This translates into CASKSGTTDTDTQYF.

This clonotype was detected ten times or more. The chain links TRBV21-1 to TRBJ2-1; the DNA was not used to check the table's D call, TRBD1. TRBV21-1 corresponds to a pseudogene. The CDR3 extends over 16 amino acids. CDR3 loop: CASSTSGDRGTNEQFF. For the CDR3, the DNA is TGTGCCAGCAGCACCTCGGGGGACAGGGGAACGAATGAGCAGTTCTTC.

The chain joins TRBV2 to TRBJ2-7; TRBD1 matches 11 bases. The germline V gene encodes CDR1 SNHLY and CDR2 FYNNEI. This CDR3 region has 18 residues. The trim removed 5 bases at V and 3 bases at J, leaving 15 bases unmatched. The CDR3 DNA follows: TGTGCCAGCAGTCCATGGACAGGGGGCGGGAGGCTTGTCTACGAGCAGTACTTC. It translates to CASSPWTGGGRLVYEQYF.

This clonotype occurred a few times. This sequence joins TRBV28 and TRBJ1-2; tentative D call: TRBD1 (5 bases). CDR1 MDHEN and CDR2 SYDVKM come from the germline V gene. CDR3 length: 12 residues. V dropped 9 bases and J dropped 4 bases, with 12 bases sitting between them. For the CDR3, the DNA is TGTGCCAGTCGGGGCAGAGCCTATGGCTACACCTTC. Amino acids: CASRGRAYGYTF.

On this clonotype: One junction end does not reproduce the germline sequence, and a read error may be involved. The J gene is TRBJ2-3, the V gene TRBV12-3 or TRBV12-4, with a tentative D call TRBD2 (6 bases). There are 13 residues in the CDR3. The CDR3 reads CASSSGSTGTQYF. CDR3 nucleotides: TGTGCCAGCAGTTCCGGGAGCACAGGTACGCAGTATTTT.

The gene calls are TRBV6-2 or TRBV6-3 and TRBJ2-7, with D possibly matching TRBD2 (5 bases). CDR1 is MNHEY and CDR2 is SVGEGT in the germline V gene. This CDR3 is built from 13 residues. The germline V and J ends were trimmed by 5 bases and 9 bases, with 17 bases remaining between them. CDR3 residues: CASSTRPRETQYF. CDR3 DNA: TGTGCCAGCAGTACAAGGCCACGGGAAACGCAGTACTTC.

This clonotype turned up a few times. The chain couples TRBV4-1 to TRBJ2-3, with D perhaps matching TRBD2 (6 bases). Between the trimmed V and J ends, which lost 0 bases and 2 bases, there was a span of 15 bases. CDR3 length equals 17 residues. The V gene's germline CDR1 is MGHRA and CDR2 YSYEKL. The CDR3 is CASSQEASVAATDTQYF. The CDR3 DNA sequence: TGCGCCAGCAGCCAAGAAGCCTCCGTAGCGGCCACAGATACGCAGTATTTT.

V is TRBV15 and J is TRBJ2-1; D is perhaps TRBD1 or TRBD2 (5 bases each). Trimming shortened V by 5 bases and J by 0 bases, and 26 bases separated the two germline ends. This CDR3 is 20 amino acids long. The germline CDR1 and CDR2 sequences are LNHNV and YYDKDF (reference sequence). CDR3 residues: CATSPRPPGWGKSSYNEQFF. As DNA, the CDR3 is TGTGCCACCAGCCCACGGCCGCCGGGGTGGGGGAAGAGCTCCTACAATGAGCAGTTCTTC.

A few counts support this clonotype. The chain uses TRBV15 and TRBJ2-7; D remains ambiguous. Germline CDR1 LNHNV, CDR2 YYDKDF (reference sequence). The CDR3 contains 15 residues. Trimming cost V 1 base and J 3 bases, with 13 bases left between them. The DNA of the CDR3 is TGTGCCACCAGCAGAGGCTGGCTAGTTGTCTACGAGCAGTACTTC. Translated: CATSRGWLVVYEQYF. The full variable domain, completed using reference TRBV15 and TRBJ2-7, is DAMVIQNPRYQVTQFGKPVTLSCSQTLNHNVMYWYQQKSSQAPKLLFHYYDKDFNNEADTPDNFQSRRPNTSFCFLDIRSPGLGDTAMYLCATSRGWLVVYEQYFGPGTRLTVT.